One sample yielded the 18 T cell receptor beta chains listed below, sequenced in a study of CD8+CD57+ T cells in acquired aplastic anemia. The template used for profiling TCR beta VDJ and CDR3 was genomic DNA. TCRdb itself ran the reads through MiXCR, one entry per CDR3 protein. The sample contains around 200,000 distinct CDR3 sequences, about 60% of which appear only once. Only patients with CD8+CD57+ cell expansion on flow cytometry were chosen for sequencing. Material for sequencing was sorted CD4+, CD8+, or CD8+CD57+ T cells (not recorded which) from PBMCs. The receptors here all came from a human donor with aplastic anemia.

Concerning this clonotype itself: An end of the junction does not agree with germline; a read error may underlie this. V is TRBV15 and J is TRBJ2-7, with 13 nucleotides matching TRBD2. CDR1 LNHNV and CDR2 YYDKDF come from the germline V gene (reference sequence). The CDR3 is 19 residues long. The CDR3 loop is CATSRDRLAGGWGSYKQYF. The CDR3 bases are TGTGCCACCAGCAGAGATCGACTAGCGGGAGGATGGGGGAGCTACAAGCAGTACTTC.

Here the CDR3 DNA reads TGTGCCAGCAGCTTAGACGAGGCGCGAGATACGCAGTATTTT. The encoded protein is CASSLDEARDTQYF. The V gene is TRBV7-8, the J gene TRBJ2-3; D gene uncertain. V was pared by 1 base and J by 5 bases, with 10 bases between. Germline V CDR1 and CDR2: SGHVS, FQNEAQ. The CDR3 covers 14 residues.

V is TRBV7-9 and J is TRBJ2-7; D is possibly TRBD1 (5 bases). This CDR3 region has 14 residues. CDR1 and CDR2 (germline): SEHNR, FQNEAQ (reference sequence). V was trimmed by 3 bases and J by 2 bases, leaving 11 bases between them. CDR3 in DNA: TGTGCCAGCAGCTTGGCAGGGAATCCCTACGAGCAGTACTTC. Protein sequence: CASSLAGNPYEQYF.

The J gene is TRBJ1-4, the V gene TRBV2, with D tentatively TRBD1 (5 bases). The V end lost 4 bases, the J end lost 6 bases, and 9 bases lay between the germline ends. The CDR3 has 13 residues. CDR1 is SNHLY, CDR2 FYNNEI, per germline. The CDR3, as DNA: TGTGCCAGCAGTGCGGGACTTGATGAAAAACTGTTTTTT. Residues: CASSAGLDEKLFF. Looking up the rest from reference TRBV2 and TRBJ1-4 gives the full variable domain: EPEVTQTPSHQVTQMGQEVILRCVPISNHLYFYWYRQILGQKVEFLVSFYNNEISEKSEIFDDQFSVERPDGSNFTLKIRSTKLEDSAMYFCASSAGLDEKLFFGSGTQLSVL.

The chain carries TRBV9 and TRBJ2-1; 9 bases match TRBD2. CDR1 is SGDLS and CDR2 is YYNGEE in the germline V gene. There are 14 residues in the CDR3. V lost 4 bases to trimming and J lost 9 bases; unmatched junction nucleotides: 8. The CDR3 here is CASSTGTSFGEQFF. The CDR3 coding sequence is TGTGCCAGCAGCACCGGGACTAGCTTTGGTGAGCAGTTCTTC.

This chain joins TRBV7-9 and TRBJ1-4; 7 bases are shared with TRBD1. The CDR3 runs to 14 residues. The trim removed 5 bases at V and 5 bases at J, leaving 5 bases unmatched. Per germline, CDR1 SEHNR and CDR2 FQNEAQ (reference sequence). CDR3 bases: TGTGCCAGCAGCCGCATACAGGGGAATGAAAAACTGTTTTTT. Translating gives CASSRIQGNEKLFF.

This sequence joins TRBV9 and TRBJ2-3, with 9 bases fitting TRBD2. Looked up from germline, CDR1 is SGDLS and CDR2 is YYNGEE. CDR3 length: 15 residues. The ends lost 5 bases at V and 4 bases at J; junction bases unmatched: 8. CDR3: CASSYEAGGPDTQYF. CDR3 DNA sequence: TGTGCCAGCAGTTACGAGGCGGGGGGGCCAGATACGCAGTATTTT.

The chain couples TRBV15 to TRBJ2-7; D is unclear. From germline, CDR1 is LNHNV and CDR2 YYDKDF (reference sequence). The CDR3 runs to 15 residues. Trimming stripped 0 bases from V and 1 base from J, with 10 bases between. The CDR3 protein is CATSRDWGTSYEQYF. The CDR3, as DNA: TGTGCCACCAGCAGAGATTGGGGTACGTCCTACGAGCAGTACTTC.

This clonotype was observed at least ten times. V and J are TRBV4-1 and TRBJ2-7; 7 nucleotides match TRBD2. The CDR3 consists of 15 residues. V gave up 0 bases and J gave up 3 bases; unmatched junction bases: 5. Germline-derived CDR1 and CDR2 are MGHRA and YSYEKL. The CDR3 nucleotides read TGCGCCAGCAGCCAAGATAACGGGGGGATCTACGAGCAGTACTTC. This gives the protein CASSQDNGGIYEQYF.

The rearrangement joins TRBV4-2 to TRBJ2-7; D call uncertain. V was shortened by 5 bases and J by 6 bases, with 14 bases between the two germline ends. Germline V CDR1 and CDR2: LGHNA, YNFKEQ. CDR3 length equals 13 residues. CDR3 DNA: TGTGCCAGCAGCTTAGCCGAGCGATCCGAGCAGTACTTC. Its translation is CASSLAERSEQYF.

This chain joins TRBV9 and TRBJ1-6; 9 bases are shared with TRBD1. J gave up 11 bases and V 4 bases, and 10 bases lay outside the gene matches. This CDR3 has 15 amino acids. Germline CDR1 and CDR2: SGDLS and YYNGEE. The CDR3 here is CASSSIAQGATPLHF. As DNA, the CDR3 is TGTGCCAGCAGCTCCATCGCACAGGGGGCCACACCCCTCCACTTT.

This chain joins TRBV20-1 and TRBJ1-6, with D hard to call. This CDR3 region has 12 residues. Germline V CDR1 and CDR2: DFQATT, SNEGSKA (reference sequence). The ends were cut back, 5 bases at V and 6 bases at J, with 8 bases in the middle. CDR3 in DNA: TGCAGTGCTCGTCAGGCTAATTCACCCCTCCACTTT. This gives the protein CSARQANSPLHF.

This clonotype was detected ten times or more. This rearrangement joins TRBV14 to TRBJ1-1; D gene uncertain. The CDR3 runs to 15 residues. The V end lost 1 base, the J end lost 1 base, and 10 bases lay between the germline ends. Germline CDR1 and CDR2: SGHDN and FVKESK. The CDR3 nucleotides read TGTGCCAGCAGCCAAGCTTCGACCGAGAACACTGAAGCTTTCTTT. Encoded protein: CASSQASTENTEAFF.

The table lists this clonotype with many counts. V gene TRBV12-3 or TRBV12-4 combines with J gene TRBJ2-2; D might be TRBD2 (5 bases). The V gene lost 7 bases and the J gene lost 2 bases, with 11 bases spanning the gap. The CDR3 runs 14 residues. CDR3 nucleotides: TGTGCCAGCACCCAGAGCGGAAACACCGGGGAGCTGTTTTTT. Its protein product is CASTQSGNTGELFF.

A few counts support this clonotype. The chain carries TRBV20-1 and TRBJ2-3, with 7 bases that match TRBD2. The germline V gene has CDR1 DFQATT and CDR2 SNEGSKA (reference sequence). The CDR3 contains 14 residues. V was clipped by 6 bases and J by 6 bases; unmatched bases: 12. CDR3 in amino acids: CSAKGAGESDTQYF. CDR3 nucleotides: TGCAGTGCCAAAGGGGCGGGAGAGAGTGATACGCAGTATTTT.

The table lists this clonotype with a few counts. The chain recombines TRBV2 with TRBJ1-5, with D uncertain. Trimming removed 7 bases from V and 0 bases from J, with 13 bases in between. Germline V gives CDR1 SNHLY, CDR2 FYNNEI. This CDR3 is 15 amino acids long. The CDR3 reads CASKSVTVSNQPQHF. CDR3 sequence (DNA): TGTGCCAGCAAGTCTGTAACGGTTAGCAATCAGCCCCAGCATTTT.

Points on this clonotype: Germline and junction disagree at one end, which may indicate a read error. The rearrangement joins TRBV7-3 to TRBJ1-5; D ambiguous. Germline CDR1 SGHTA, CDR2 FQGTGA. The CDR3 contains 13 residues. CDR3: CAGSREVDQPQHF. CDR3 sequence (DNA): TGTGCCGGCAGTAGGGAGGTGGATCAGCCCCAGCATTTT.

With regard to this clonotype: This may be a read error, as it is one base from a much larger clone. The chain carries TRBV7-9 and TRBJ2-3; 12 bases line up with TRBD2. Germline CDR1 is SEHNR and CDR2 is FQNEAQ (reference sequence). V gave up 4 bases and J gave up 6 bases; unmatched junction bases: 5. The CDR3 is 15 amino acids. The CDR3 DNA sequence: TGTGCCAGCAGCTACCGGACTAGCGGGGTGGATACGCAGTATTTT. This encodes CASSYRTSGVDTQYF.